This T cell receptor beta chain was observed in a study of blood T cell repertoires in COVID-19. Clones were sequenced by immunoSEQ multiplex PCR, and TCRdb holds only the in-frame ones, with some missing. Altogether 250,000 to 300,000 clones are present, approximately 88% being singletons, with the ten largest covering approximately 7.2%. CDR1 is SNHLY, CDR2 FYNNEI, per germline. V trimming: 7 bases; J trimming: 8 bases; junction bases outside the gene matches: 20. The CDR3 spans 17 residues. The chain combines TRBV2 with TRBJ2-4; 7 nucleotides line up with TRBD1. This TCR was sampled from a woman aged 30 to 39 who had recovered from COVID-19. Sequenced sample: peripheral blood. CDR3 protein: CASNRGAEETHRDIQYF. The CDR3 nucleotides read TGTGCCAGCAACAGGGGAGCGGAGGAGACCCACCGAGACATTCAGTACTTC.